Below, one TCR beta chain is given with its context. The data were obtained in a study of blood T cell repertoires in COVID-19. Overall study context: Nucleic acid was either cDNA or gDNA, and it came from T cells, B-cell-depleted T cells, or PBMCs.

Methods used by the authors: Counts of nucleated cells, estimated from reference gene primer amplification, were obtained. Produced via immunoSEQ multiplex PCR; TCRdb's table is partial and in-frame only. That table supplies the V and J calls and clone size; D and trimming were determined from the DNA. The data contain tens of thousands of clones, 90% to 95% of them singletons. The CDR3 sequence is 14 residues long. Trimming took 2 bases from V and 3 from J, leaving 10 bases between them. Germline loops: CDR1 LGHDT, CDR2 YNNKEL (reference sequence). This chain joins TRBV3-1 (or the pseudogene TRBV3-2) and TRBJ1-2; D perhaps matches TRBD1 (6 bases). The origin of this receptor is a woman aged 45-59 years in a cohort sampled during active COVID-19. Source material: peripheral blood. CDR3: CASSQIGQYYGYTF. DNA of the CDR3: TGTGCCAGCAGCCAAATAGGACAGTACTATGGCTACACCTTC.